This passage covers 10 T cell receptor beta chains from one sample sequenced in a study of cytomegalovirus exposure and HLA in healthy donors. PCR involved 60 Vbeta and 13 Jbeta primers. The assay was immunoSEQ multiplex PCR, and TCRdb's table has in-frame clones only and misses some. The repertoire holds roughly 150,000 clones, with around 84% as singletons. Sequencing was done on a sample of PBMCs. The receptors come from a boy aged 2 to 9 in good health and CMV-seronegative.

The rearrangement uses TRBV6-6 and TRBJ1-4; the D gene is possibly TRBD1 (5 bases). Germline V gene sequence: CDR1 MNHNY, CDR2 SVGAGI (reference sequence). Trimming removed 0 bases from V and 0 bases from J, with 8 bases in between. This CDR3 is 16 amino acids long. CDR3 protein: CASSYSGGATNEKLFF. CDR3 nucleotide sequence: TGTGCCAGCAGTTACTCGGGGGGAGCAACTAATGAAAAACTGTTTTTT.

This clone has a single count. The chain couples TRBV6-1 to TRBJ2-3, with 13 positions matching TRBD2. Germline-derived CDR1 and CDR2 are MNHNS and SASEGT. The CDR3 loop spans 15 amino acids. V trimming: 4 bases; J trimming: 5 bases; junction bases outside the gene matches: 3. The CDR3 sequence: CASSATSGGIDTQYF. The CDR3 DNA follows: TGTGCCAGCAGTGCGACTAGCGGGGGGATAGATACGCAGTATTTT.

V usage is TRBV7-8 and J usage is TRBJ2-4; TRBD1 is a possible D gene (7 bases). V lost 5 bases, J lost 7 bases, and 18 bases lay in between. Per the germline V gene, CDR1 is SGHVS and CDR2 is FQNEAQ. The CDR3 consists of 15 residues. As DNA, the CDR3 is TGTGCCAGCAGCCCCTTGGGGGGCAGGGGGAACATTCAGTACTTC. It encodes CASSPLGGRGNIQYF. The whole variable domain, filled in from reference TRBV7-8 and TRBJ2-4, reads GAGVSQSPRYKVAKRGQDVALRCDPISGHVSLFWYQQALGQGPEFLTYFQNEAQLDKSGLPSDRFFAERPEGSVSTLKIQRTQQEDSAVYLCASSPLGGRGNIQYFGAGTRLSVL.

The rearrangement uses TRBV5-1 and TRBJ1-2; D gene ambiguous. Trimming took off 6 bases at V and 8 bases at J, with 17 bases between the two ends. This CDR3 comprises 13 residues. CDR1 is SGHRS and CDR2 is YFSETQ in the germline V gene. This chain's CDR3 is CASKIGDPAGYTF. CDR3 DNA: TGCGCCAGCAAGATCGGGGATCCGGCCGGCTACACCTTC. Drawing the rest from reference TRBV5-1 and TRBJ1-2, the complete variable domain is KAGVTQTPRYLIKTRGQQVTLSCSPISGHRSVSWYQQTPGQGLQFLFEYFSETQRNKGNFPGRFSGRQFSNSRSEMNVSTLELGDSALYLCASKIGDPAGYTFGSGTRLTVV.

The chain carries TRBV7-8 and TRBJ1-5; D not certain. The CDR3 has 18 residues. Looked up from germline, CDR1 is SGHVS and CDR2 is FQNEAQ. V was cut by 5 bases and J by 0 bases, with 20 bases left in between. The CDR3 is CASSPHTRGLRSNQPQHF. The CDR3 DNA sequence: TGTGCCAGCAGCCCACATACGCGCGGGTTGCGTAGCAATCAGCCCCAGCATTTT.

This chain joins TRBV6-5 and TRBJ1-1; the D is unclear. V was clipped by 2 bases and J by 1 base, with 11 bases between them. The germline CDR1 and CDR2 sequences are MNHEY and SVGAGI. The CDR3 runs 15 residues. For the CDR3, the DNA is TGTGCCAGCAGTTACACACTCCAGGCGAACACTGAAGCTTTCTTT. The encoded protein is CASSYTLQANTEAFF.

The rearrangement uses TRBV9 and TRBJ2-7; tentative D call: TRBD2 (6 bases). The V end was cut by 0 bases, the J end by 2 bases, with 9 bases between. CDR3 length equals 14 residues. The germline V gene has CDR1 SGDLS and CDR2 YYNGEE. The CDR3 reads CASSVGGEPYEQYF. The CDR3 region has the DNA TGTGCCAGCAGCGTAGGGGGGGAACCCTACGAGCAGTACTTC.

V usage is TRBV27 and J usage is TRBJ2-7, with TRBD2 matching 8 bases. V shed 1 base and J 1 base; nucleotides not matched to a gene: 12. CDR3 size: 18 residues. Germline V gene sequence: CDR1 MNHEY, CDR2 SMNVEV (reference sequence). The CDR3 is CASSLWGAYGGRSYEQYF. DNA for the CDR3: TGTGCCAGCAGTTTATGGGGGGCATACGGCGGGAGGTCCTACGAGCAGTACTTC.

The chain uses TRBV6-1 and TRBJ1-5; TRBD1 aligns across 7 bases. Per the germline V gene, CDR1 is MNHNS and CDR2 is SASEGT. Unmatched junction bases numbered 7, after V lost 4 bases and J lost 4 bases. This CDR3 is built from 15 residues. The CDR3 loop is CASSVLTGSNQPQHF. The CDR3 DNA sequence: TGTGCCAGCAGTGTTTTGACAGGGTCGAATCAGCCCCAGCATTTT.

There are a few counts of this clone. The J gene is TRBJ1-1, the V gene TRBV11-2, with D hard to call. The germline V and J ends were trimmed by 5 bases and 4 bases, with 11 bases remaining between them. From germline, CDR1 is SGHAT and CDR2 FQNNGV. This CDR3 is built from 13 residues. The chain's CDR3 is CASSPRRGTEAFF. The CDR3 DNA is TGTGCCAGCAGCCCTCGCCGGGGCACTGAAGCTTTCTTT.